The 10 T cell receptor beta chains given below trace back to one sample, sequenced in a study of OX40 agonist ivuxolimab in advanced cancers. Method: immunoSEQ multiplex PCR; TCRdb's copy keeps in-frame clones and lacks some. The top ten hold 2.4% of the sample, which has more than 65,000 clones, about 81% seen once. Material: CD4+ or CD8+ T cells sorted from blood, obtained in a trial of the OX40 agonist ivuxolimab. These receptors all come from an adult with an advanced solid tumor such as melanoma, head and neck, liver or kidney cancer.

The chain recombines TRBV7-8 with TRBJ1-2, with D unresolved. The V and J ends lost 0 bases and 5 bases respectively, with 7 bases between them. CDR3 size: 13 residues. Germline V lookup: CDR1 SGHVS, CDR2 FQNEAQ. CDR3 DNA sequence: TGTGCCAGCAGCTTAGCGGCCACGTATGGCTACACCTTC. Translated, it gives CASSLAATYGYTF.

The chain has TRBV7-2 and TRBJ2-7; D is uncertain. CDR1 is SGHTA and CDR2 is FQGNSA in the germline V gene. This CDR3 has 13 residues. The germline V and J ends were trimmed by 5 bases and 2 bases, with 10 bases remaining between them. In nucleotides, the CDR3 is TGTGCCAGCAGCCTTGGGATCGCCTACGAGCAGTACTTC. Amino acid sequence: CASSLGIAYEQYF.

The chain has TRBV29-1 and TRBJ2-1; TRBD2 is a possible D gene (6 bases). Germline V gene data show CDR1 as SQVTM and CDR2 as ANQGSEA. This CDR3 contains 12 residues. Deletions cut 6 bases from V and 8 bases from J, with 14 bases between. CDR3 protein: CSVGRTIDEQFF. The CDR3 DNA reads TGCAGCGTAGGACGGACTATTGATGAGCAGTTCTTC.

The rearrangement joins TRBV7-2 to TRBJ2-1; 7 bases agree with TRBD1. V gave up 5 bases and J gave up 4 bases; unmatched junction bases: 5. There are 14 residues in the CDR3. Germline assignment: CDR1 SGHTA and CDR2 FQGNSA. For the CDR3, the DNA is TGTGCCAGCAGCAGGGGGACAGCATACAATGAGCAGTTCTTC. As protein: CASSRGTAYNEQFF.

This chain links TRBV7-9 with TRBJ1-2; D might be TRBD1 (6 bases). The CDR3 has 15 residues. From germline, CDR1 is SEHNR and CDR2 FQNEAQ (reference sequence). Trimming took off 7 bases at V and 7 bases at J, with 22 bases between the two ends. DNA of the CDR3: TGTGCCAGCACCCTAATTCGGCAAACAGGGAGTGGCTACACCTTC. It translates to CASTLIRQTGSGYTF.

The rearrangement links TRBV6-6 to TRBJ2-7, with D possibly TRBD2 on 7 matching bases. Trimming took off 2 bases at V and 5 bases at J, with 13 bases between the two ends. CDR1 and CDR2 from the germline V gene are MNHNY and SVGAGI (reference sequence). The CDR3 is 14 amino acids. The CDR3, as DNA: TGTGCCAGCAGTTACGGGGGGGCTCCCCACGAGCAGTACTTC. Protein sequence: CASSYGGAPHEQYF.

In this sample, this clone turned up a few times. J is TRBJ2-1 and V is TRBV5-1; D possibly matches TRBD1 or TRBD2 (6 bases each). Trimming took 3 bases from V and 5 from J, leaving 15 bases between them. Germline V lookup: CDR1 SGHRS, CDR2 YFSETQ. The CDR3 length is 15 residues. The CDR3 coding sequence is TGCGCCAGCAGCTCCGGATGGGGGGCCGACAATGAGCAGTTCTTC. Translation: CASSSGWGADNEQFF.

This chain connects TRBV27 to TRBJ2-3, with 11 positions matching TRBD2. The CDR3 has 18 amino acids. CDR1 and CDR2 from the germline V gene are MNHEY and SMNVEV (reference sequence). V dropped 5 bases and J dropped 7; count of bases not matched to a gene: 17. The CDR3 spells CASSRSPILAGGTNTQYF. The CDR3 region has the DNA TGTGCCAGCAGTCGAAGCCCAATTCTAGCGGGGGGTACAAATACGCAGTATTTT.

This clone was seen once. The CDR3 here is CASSPLGTDFSGNTIYF. DNA for the CDR3: TGTGCCAGCTCACCGCTTGGGACGGATTTCTCTGGAAACACCATATATTTT. The chain carries TRBV18 and TRBJ1-3, with D possibly being TRBD1 (5 bases). Germline assignment: CDR1 KGHSH and CDR2 LQKENI. The CDR3 totals 17 residues. V lost 3 bases and J 0 bases, leaving 15 bases between the germline ends.

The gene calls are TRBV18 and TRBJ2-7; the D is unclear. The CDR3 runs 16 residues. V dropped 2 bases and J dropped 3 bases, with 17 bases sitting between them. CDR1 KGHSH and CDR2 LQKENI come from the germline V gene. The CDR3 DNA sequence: TGTGCCAGCTCACCAACGGGCAGAGAATCCCGCTACGAGCAGTACTTC. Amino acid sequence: CASSPTGRESRYEQYF.